A single TCR beta chain is shown here with its context. Profiling relied on immunoSEQ multiplex PCR, and the TCRdb table lists in-frame clones only, not all of them. The sample yields about 83,000 clones, 90% to 95% seen once. This sample stems from a study of T cell changes during pregnancy in multiple sclerosis. Per germline, CDR1 LNHNV and CDR2 YYDKDF (reference sequence). The CDR3 is 12 residues long. With 5 bases removed from V and 6 bases from J, the gap between germline ends came to 7 bases. This chain connects TRBV15 to TRBJ1-4; D not certain. This receptor was taken from a female donor with multiple sclerosis, enrolled in a pregnancy study. The sample was peripheral blood, taken in the second trimester of pregnancy. CDR3 sequence reads: CATSYGDEKLFF. The CDR3 bases are TGTGCCACCAGCTACGGAGATGAAAAACTGTTTTTT.